These 9 T cell receptor beta chains came from one sample sequenced in a study of blood T cell repertoires in COVID-19. TCRdb's copy holds only in-frame clones and misses some; the assay was immunoSEQ multiplex PCR. The top ten hold about 1.7% of the sample, which has a few hundred thousand clones, roughly 91% seen once. Material: PBMCs or T cells enriched from blood (not recorded which). Every receptor here comes from a woman aged 25 to 39 who had recovered from COVID-19.

This sequence joins TRBV7-9 and TRBJ2-3; D perhaps matches TRBD1 (5 bases). CDR1 is SEHNR, CDR2 FQNEAQ, per germline (reference sequence). Trimming cost V 2 bases and J 0 bases, with 9 bases left between them. The CDR3 covers 15 residues. The CDR3, as DNA: TGTGCCAGCAGCTTACGCAGGGTTAGCACAGATACGCAGTATTTT. Its translation: CASSLRRVSTDTQYF.

The J gene is TRBJ2-3, the V gene TRBV2; tentative D call: TRBD2 (6 bases). The CDR3 loop spans 14 amino acids. Germline loops: CDR1 SNHLY, CDR2 FYNNEI. The ends were cut back, 6 bases at V and 0 bases at J, with 10 bases in the middle. The CDR3 nucleotides are TGTGCCAGCAGCGGACTATTTAGCACAGATACGCAGTATTTT. This gives the protein CASSGLFSTDTQYF. The full variable domain, in which reference TRBV2 and TRBJ2-3 provide the parts outside the CDR3, is EPEVTQTPSHQVTQMGQEVILRCVPISNHLYFYWYRQILGQKVEFLVSFYNNEISEKSEIFDDQFSVERPDGSNFTLKIRSTKLEDSAMYFCASSGLFSTDTQYFGPGTRLTVL.

This clone was seen just once. The gene calls are TRBV10-3 and TRBJ1-1, with 8 nucleotides matching TRBD1. The CDR3 has 14 amino acids. Germline V gene lookup returns CDR1 ENHRY and CDR2 SYGVKD. With 5 bases clipped from V and 4 bases from J, the junction kept 6 bases outside the gene matches. Written as DNA, the CDR3 is TGTGCCATCAGTCAAACGGGGACAGGCACTGAAGCTTTCTTT. This sequence encodes CAISQTGTGTEAFF.

V and J are TRBV18 and TRBJ2-5, with 11 positions matching TRBD1. Unmatched junction bases numbered 7, after V lost 0 bases and J lost 4 bases. The CDR3 covers 17 residues. From germline, CDR1 is KGHSH and CDR2 LQKENI. The CDR3 region is CASSPPGQGVGSETQYF. The CDR3 bases are TGTGCCAGCTCACCACCGGGACAGGGGGTTGGATCAGAGACCCAGTACTTC.

The genes are TRBV5-4 and TRBJ1-2; D ambiguous. Trimming removed 6 bases from V and 0 bases from J, with 18 bases in between. The germline CDR1 and CDR2 sequences are SGHNT and YYREEE (reference sequence). The CDR3 length is 16 residues. This CDR3 reads CASTHELGRANYGYTF. The CDR3 DNA is TGTGCCAGCACTCACGAATTGGGGAGAGCTAACTATGGCTACACCTTC.

The gene calls are TRBV6-1 and TRBJ2-7, with 7 bases fitting TRBD1. V shed 2 bases, J shed 2 bases, and the junction held 3 bases outside the gene matches. The CDR3 contains 14 residues. CDR1 and CDR2 from the germline V gene are MNHNS and SASEGT. The DNA for the CDR3 is TGTGCCAGCAGTGAACGGCAGGGGGCCTACGAGCAGTACTTC. Translating it yields CASSERQGAYEQYF.

The V gene is TRBV30, the J gene TRBJ1-5, with D tentatively TRBD1 (5 bases). The ends were cut back, 2 bases at V and 7 bases at J, with 12 bases in the middle. The CDR3 has 13 amino acids. CDR1 and CDR2 from the germline V gene are GTSNPN and SVGIG (reference sequence). CDR3 DNA: TGTGCCTGGAGTATCGACAGTGGGCAGCCCCAGCATTTT. This translates into CAWSIDSGQPQHF.

V gene TRBV6-1 combines with J gene TRBJ1-5, with a weak D call TRBD1 (6 bases). Germline V lookup: CDR1 MNHNS, CDR2 SASEGT. Trimming took off 3 bases at V and 1 base at J, with 13 bases between the two ends. The CDR3 consists of 16 residues. CDR3 DNA sequence: TGTGCCAGCAGTGACGGATCGGGACACAGCAATCAGCCCCAGCATTTT. It codes for CASSDGSGHSNQPQHF.

The rearrangement links TRBV27 to TRBJ1-1, with D hard to call. Trimming took off 3 bases at V and 0 bases at J, with 17 bases between the two ends. The CDR3 spans 17 residues. Germline V gene lookup returns CDR1 MNHEY and CDR2 SMNVEV (reference sequence). In DNA form, the CDR3 reads TGTGCCAGCAGTTTCCTCGCGAGAGGGAAGATGAACACTGAAGCTTTCTTT. Protein sequence: CASSFLARGKMNTEAFF.